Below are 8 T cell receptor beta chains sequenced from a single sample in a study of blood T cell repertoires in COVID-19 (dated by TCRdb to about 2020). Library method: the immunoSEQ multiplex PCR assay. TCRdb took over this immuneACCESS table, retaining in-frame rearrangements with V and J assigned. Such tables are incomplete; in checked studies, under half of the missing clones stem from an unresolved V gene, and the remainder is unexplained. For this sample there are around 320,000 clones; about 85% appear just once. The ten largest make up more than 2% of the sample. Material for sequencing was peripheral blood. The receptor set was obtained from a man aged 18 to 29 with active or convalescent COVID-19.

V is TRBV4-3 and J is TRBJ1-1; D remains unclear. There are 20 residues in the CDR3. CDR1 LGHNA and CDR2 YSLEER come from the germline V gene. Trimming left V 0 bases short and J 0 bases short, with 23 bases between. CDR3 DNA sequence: TGCGCCAGCAGCCAAGATTTTGGCGGGGAACCCTACAATTTGAACACTGAAGCTTTCTTT. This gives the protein CASSQDFGGEPYNLNTEAFF.

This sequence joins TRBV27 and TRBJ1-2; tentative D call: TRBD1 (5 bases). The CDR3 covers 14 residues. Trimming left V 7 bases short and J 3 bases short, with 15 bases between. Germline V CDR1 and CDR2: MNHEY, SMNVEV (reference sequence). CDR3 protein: CASKPAGGYYGYTF. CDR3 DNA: TGTGCCAGCAAGCCCGCGGGGGGTTACTATGGCTACACCTTC.

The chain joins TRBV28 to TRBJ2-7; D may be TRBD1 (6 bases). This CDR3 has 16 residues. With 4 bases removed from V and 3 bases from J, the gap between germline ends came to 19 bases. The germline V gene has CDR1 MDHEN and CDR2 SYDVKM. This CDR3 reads CASSSPLDRRGYEQYF. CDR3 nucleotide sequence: TGTGCCAGCAGTTCACCCCTCGACAGGAGAGGCTACGAGCAGTACTTC. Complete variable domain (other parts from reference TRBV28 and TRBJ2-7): DVKVTQSSRYLVKRTGEKVFLECVQDMDHENMFWYRQDPGLGLRLIYFSYDVKMKEKGDIPEGYSVSREKKERFSLILESASTNQTSMYLCASSSPLDRRGYEQYFGPGTRLTVT.

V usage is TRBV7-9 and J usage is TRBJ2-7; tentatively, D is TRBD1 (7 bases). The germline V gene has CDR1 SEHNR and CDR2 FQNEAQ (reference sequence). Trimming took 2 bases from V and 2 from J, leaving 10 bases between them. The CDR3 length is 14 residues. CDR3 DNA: TGTGCCAGCAGCTTACAGGGGGGCCCCTACGAGCAGTACTTC. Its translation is CASSLQGGPYEQYF.

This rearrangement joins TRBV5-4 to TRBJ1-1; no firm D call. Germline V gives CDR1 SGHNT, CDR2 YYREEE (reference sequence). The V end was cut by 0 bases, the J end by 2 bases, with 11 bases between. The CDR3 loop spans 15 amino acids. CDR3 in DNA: TGTGCCAGCAGCTTGGCGGAGGGAGGAAACACTGAAGCTTTCTTT. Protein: CASSLAEGGNTEAFF.

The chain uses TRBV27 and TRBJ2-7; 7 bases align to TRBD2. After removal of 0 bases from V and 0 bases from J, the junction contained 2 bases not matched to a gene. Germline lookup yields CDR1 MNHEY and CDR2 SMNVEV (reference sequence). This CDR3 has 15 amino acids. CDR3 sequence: CASSLSVAGSYEQYF. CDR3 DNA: TGTGCCAGCAGTTTATCGGTAGCGGGCTCCTACGAGCAGTACTTC.

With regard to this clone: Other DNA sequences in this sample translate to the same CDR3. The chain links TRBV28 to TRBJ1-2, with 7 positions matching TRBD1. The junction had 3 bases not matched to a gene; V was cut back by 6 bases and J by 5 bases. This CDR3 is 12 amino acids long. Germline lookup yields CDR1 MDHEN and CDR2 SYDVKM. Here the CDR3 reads CASRPGGYGYTF. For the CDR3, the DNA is TGTGCCAGCAGGCCAGGGGGGTATGGCTACACCTTC.

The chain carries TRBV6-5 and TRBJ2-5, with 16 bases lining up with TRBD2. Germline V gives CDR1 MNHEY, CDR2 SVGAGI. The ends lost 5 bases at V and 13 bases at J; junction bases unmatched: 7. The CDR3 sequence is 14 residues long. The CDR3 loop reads CASSIGTSGGAPYF. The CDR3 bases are TGTGCCAGCAGTATTGGGACTAGCGGGGGGGCCCCGTACTTC.